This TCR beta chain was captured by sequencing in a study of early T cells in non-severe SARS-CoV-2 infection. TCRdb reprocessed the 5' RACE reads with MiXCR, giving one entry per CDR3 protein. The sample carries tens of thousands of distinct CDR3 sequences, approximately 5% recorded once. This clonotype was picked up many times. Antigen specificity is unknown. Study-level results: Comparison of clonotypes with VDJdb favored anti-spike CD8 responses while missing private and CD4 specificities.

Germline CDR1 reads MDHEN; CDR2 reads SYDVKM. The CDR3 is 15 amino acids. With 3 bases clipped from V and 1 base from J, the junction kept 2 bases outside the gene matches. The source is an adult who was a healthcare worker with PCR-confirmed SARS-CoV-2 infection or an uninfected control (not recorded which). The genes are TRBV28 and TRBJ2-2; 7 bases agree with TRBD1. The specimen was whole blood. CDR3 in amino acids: CASSFNRGNTGELFF. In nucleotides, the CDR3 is TGTGCCAGCAGTTTTAACAGGGGGAACACCGGGGAGCTGTTTTTT.